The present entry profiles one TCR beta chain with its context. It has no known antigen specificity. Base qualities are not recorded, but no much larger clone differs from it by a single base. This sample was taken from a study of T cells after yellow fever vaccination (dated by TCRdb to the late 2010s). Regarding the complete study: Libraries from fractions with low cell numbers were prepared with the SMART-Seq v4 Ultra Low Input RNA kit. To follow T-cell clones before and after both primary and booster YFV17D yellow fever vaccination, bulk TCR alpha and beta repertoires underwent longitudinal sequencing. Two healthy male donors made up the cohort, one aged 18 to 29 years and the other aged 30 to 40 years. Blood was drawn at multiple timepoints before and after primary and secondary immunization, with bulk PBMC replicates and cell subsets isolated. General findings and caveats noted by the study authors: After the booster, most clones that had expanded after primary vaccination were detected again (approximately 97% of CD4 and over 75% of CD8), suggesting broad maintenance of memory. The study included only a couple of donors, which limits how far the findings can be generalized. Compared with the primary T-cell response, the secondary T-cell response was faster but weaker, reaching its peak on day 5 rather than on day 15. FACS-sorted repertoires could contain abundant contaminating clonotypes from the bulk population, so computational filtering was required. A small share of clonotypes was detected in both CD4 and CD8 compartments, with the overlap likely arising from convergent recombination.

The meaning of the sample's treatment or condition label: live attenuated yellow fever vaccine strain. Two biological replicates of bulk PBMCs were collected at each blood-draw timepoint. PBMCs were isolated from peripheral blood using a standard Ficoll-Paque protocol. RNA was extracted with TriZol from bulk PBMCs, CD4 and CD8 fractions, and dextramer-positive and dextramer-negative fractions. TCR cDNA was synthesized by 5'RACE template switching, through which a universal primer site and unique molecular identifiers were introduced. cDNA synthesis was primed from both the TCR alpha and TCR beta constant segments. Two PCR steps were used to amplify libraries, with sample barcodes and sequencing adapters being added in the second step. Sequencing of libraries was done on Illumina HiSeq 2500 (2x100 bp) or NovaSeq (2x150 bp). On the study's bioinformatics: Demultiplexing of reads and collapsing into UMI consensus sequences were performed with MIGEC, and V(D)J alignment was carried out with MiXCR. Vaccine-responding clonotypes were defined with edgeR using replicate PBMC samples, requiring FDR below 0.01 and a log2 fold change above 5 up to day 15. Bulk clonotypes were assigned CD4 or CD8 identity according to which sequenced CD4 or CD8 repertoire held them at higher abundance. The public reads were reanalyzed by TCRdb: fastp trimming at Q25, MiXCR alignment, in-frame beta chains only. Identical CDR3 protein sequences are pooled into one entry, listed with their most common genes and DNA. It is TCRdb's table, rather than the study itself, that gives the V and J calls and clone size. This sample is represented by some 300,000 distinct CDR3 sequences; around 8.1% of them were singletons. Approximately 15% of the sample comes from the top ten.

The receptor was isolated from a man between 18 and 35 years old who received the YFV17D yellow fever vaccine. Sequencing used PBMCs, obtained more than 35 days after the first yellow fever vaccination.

The DNA reads as follows: TGTGCCAGCAGCTTCGCCTTCTCGGGGGGAGAGACCCAGTACTTC. Its coded protein is CASSFAFSGGETQYF. The sequence is built from TRBV7-2 and TRBJ2-5; TRBD2 fits 7 bases in the junction. V loses 3 bases at its end and J loses 4 bases; junction bases beyond the gene matches: 8. From its cysteine to its phenylalanine, the CDR3 spans 15 amino acids. The CDR3 DNA has 45 bases and is translated from base 1. Based on the germline V gene, the CDR1 and CDR2 sequences are SGHTA and FQGNSA.